Shown below are 30 T cell receptor beta chains from a single sample sequenced in a study of blood T cell repertoires in COVID-19 (dated by TCRdb to 2020 to 2021). Library preparation used the immunoSEQ multiplex PCR assay. Sourced from immuneACCESS, this table was stored by TCRdb with only in-frame sequences that have V and J called. A share of the clones is absent; for the studies checked, an unresolved V gene accounts for under half, and the remainder has no known explanation. Here the sample has about 18,000 clones; roughly 93% occur a single time. The top ten constitute around 16% of the sample. The sample was peripheral blood. The receptors were sampled from a human donor in a cohort sampled during active COVID-19.

The chain has TRBV7-9 and TRBJ2-2; possibly TRBD2 for D (5 bases). Germline-derived CDR1 and CDR2 are SEHNR and FQNEAQ (reference sequence). Trimming cost V 8 bases and J 0 bases, with 7 bases left between them. There are 13 residues in the CDR3. CDR3 DNA: TGTGCCAGCGGGAGATCGAACACCGGGGAGCTGTTTTTT. The encoded protein is CASGRSNTGELFF.

CDR3 DNA sequence: TGCGCCAGCAGCCAAGATGTGCCGGGTGAAGCTTTCTTT. Its protein is CASSQDVPGEAFF. This chain links TRBV4-1 with TRBJ1-1, with D unresolved. This CDR3 region has 13 residues. CDR1 MGHRA and CDR2 YSYEKL come from the germline V gene. Trimming took 0 bases from V and 7 from J, leaving 9 bases between them.

The chain combines TRBV7-2 with TRBJ2-2; 8 positions agree with TRBD2. The CDR3 consists of 13 residues. The germline gives CDR1 SGHTA, CDR2 FQGNSA. V lost 6 bases, J lost 6 bases, and 3 bases stayed unmatched. CDR3 amino acids: CASSSGGPGELFF. The CDR3 DNA sequence: TGTGCCAGCAGTTCGGGAGGGCCCGGGGAGCTGTTTTTT.

This clone occurred once. The chain employs TRBV15 and TRBJ1-1, with 8 bases that match TRBD1. In germline, CDR1 is LNHNV, CDR2 YYDKDF (reference sequence). V trimming: 5 bases; J trimming: 4 bases; junction bases outside the gene matches: 6. This CDR3 is built from 14 residues. CDR3 in amino acids: CATSATGGGTEAFF. As DNA, the CDR3 is TGTGCCACCAGCGCTACAGGGGGAGGCACTGAAGCTTTCTTT.

The chain employs TRBV9 and TRBJ1-5, with D uncertain. Germline V gene lookup returns CDR1 SGDLS and CDR2 YYNGEE. V was pared by 3 bases and J by 4 bases, with 11 bases between. This CDR3 is built from 14 residues. This chain's CDR3 is CASSANRGNQPQHF. The CDR3 bases are TGTGCCAGCAGCGCCAATAGAGGGAATCAGCCCCAGCATTTT.

This rearrangement joins TRBV21-1 to TRBJ2-1; no check of the table's D call, TRBD2, against the DNA was made. TRBV21-1 is given as a pseudogene. CDR3 size: 21 residues. CDR3 sequence (DNA): TGTGCCAGCAGCAAACTGATCTTTAAACGTTTCAAGGAGGATCCCTACAATGAGCAGTTCTTC. Residues: CASSKLIFKRFKEDPYNEQFF.

V gene TRBV28 combines with J gene TRBJ2-7, with D perhaps matching TRBD2 (6 bases). CDR1 MDHEN and CDR2 SYDVKM come from the germline V gene. V shed 6 bases and J shed 2 bases, with 14 bases lying between them. The CDR3 length is 14 residues. The CDR3 DNA is TGTGCCAGCAGGTCTGCGGGGCCCCCCTACGAGCAGTACTTC. Residues: CASRSAGPPYEQYF.

The chain combines TRBV6-5 with TRBJ2-5; 10 bases agree with TRBD2. The CDR3 runs 16 residues. Germline-derived CDR1 and CDR2 are MNHEY and SVGAGI. The J segment lost 5 bases and the V segment lost 4 bases, leaving 10 bases of the junction unmatched. The CDR3 nucleotides read TGTGCCAGCAGTTTGGGGGGTAGCGGGAGGTGGGAGACCCAGTACTTC. Encoded protein: CASSLGGSGRWETQYF.

The J gene is TRBJ2-3, the V gene TRBV4-1; D possibly corresponds to TRBD2 (5 bases). Trimming removed 4 bases at V and 4 bases at J, with 15 bases between. The CDR3 is made up of 15 amino acids. CDR1 is MGHRA and CDR2 is YSYEKL in the germline V gene. As DNA, the CDR3 is TGCGCCAGCAGCCGGTCGCCGGGATGGGCAGATACGCAGTATTTT. Its translation is CASSRSPGWADTQYF.

The chain links TRBV5-1 to TRBJ1-2; D call uncertain. Germline V lookup: CDR1 SGHRS, CDR2 YFSETQ. This CDR3 has 13 amino acids. Trimming removed 2 bases from V and 6 bases from J, with 11 bases in between. The CDR3 coding sequence is TGCGCCAGCAGCTTAGAGGGTAGGAATGGCTACACCTTC. Its protein is CASSLEGRNGYTF.

The chain links TRBV11-2 to TRBJ1-6; no clear D gene. The CDR3 extends over 17 amino acids. The germline gives CDR1 SGHAT, CDR2 FQNNGV. V was cut by 5 bases and J by 7 bases, with 21 bases left in between. CDR3 protein: CASSRSPSTERNSPLHF. CDR3 DNA sequence: TGTGCCAGCAGCCGATCCCCAAGCACAGAGAGAAATTCACCCCTCCACTTT.

This chain joins TRBV6-5 and TRBJ1-1; D not certain. CDR1 is MNHEY, CDR2 SVGAGI, per germline. With 6 bases removed from V and 10 bases from J, the gap between germline ends came to 12 bases. CDR3 length: 11 residues. The CDR3 sequence is CASSRLEVAFF. As DNA, the CDR3 is TGTGCCAGCAGCCGACTGGAGGTAGCTTTCTTT.

The gene calls are TRBV7-2 and TRBJ2-3; no clear D. The CDR3 runs to 13 residues. Germline assignment: CDR1 SGHTA and CDR2 FQGNSA. Trimming took off 5 bases at V and 0 bases at J, with 6 bases between the two ends. The CDR3 DNA reads as TGTGCCAGCAGCCCTCAGAGCACAGATACGCAGTATTTT. This sequence encodes CASSPQSTDTQYF.

Remarks on this clone: This sample includes further DNA sequences coding for the same CDR3. The gene calls are TRBV5-1 and TRBJ2-7, with D unresolved. In germline, CDR1 is SGHRS, CDR2 YFSETQ. Trimming shortened V by 0 bases and J by 0 bases, and 4 bases separated the two germline ends. This CDR3 region has 13 residues. The CDR3 DNA reads as TGCGCCAGCAGCTTGGCAGGCTCCTACGAGCAGTACTTC. Translating gives CASSLAGSYEQYF.

The chain uses TRBV11-2 and TRBJ2-3; weak D call: TRBD2 (7 bases). The CDR3 is made up of 16 amino acids. Deletions cut 7 bases from V and 2 bases from J, with 19 bases between. CDR1 is SGHAT, CDR2 FQNNGV, per germline. CDR3 sequence reads: CASTLSRGGNTDTQYF. The CDR3 nucleotides are TGTGCCAGCACCCTATCTAGGGGGGGGAACACAGATACGCAGTATTTT.

The chain recombines TRBV19 with TRBJ2-7; maybe TRBD2 (6 bases). Germline CDR1 and CDR2: LNHDA and SQIVND (reference sequence). This CDR3 contains 15 residues. V shed 11 bases and J shed 4 bases, with 24 bases lying between them. In DNA, the CDR3 is TGTGCCGCCTCCGAGGAGGGAAGGACTACTTACGAGCAGTACTTC. Translation gives CAASEEGRTTYEQYF.

The chain joins TRBV3-1 (or the pseudogene TRBV3-2) to TRBJ1-1; 8 bases line up with TRBD1. Germline CDR1 reads LGHDT; CDR2 reads YNNKEL (reference sequence). This CDR3 has 13 residues. The junction had 5 bases not matched to a gene; V was cut back by 2 bases and J by 9 bases. DNA of the CDR3: TGTGCCAGCAGCCAATCACAGGGGGGCCAAGCTTTCTTT. Its translation: CASSQSQGGQAFF.

The J gene is TRBJ1-1, the V gene TRBV6-5; possibly TRBD1 for D (6 bases). V was trimmed by 6 bases and J by 3 bases, leaving 11 bases between them. Per germline, CDR1 MNHEY and CDR2 SVGAGI. This CDR3 has 13 residues. CDR3 bases: TGTGCCAGCAGGGGGCGGGGGCACACTGAAGCTTTCTTT. Translating it yields CASRGRGHTEAFF.

The V gene is TRBV11-3, the J gene TRBJ2-1; D may be TRBD2 (6 bases). Germline loops: CDR1 SGHNT, CDR2 YENEEA. V was pared by 5 bases and J by 5 bases, with 16 bases between. CDR3 length: 15 amino acids. CDR3 protein: CASSGRREDDNEQFF. CDR3 in DNA: TGTGCCAGCAGCGGAAGGCGGGAAGATGACAATGAGCAGTTCTTC.

V gene TRBV30 combines with J gene TRBJ2-7; 9 bases are shared with TRBD2. The V gene's germline CDR1 is GTSNPN and CDR2 SVGIG (reference sequence). The CDR3 has 13 residues. V gave up 4 bases and J gave up 6 bases; unmatched junction bases: 7. The CDR3: CAWMGLATAEQYF. In DNA, the CDR3 is TGTGCCTGGATGGGACTAGCTACGGCCGAGCAGTACTTC.

This rearrangement joins TRBV6-4 to TRBJ2-3, with 10 nucleotides matching TRBD2. This CDR3 has 19 residues. The germline V gene encodes CDR1 MRHNA and CDR2 SNTAGT. V trimming: 3 bases; J trimming: 1 base; junction bases outside the gene matches: 13. The CDR3, as DNA: TGTGCCAGCAGTGATCTCGTTTGGACTAGCGGTCATTGCACAGATACGCAGTATTTT. Translation: CASSDLVWTSGHCTDTQYF.

This chain links TRBV5-1 with TRBJ2-2; D remains unclear. V lost 0 bases and J lost 3, with 6 bases in between. Germline values: CDR1 SGHRS, CDR2 YFSETQ. This CDR3 comprises 14 residues. The CDR3 DNA reads TGCGCCAGCAGCTTGGGCAGGCACACCGGGGAGCTGTTTTTT. Translation: CASSLGRHTGELFF.

The genes are TRBV5-1 and TRBJ1-5; TRBD1 is a possible D gene (6 bases). Germline loops: CDR1 SGHRS, CDR2 YFSETQ. The CDR3 extends over 15 amino acids. The ends were cut back, 2 bases at V and 4 bases at J, with 13 bases in the middle. The CDR3 is CASSLAGARNQPQHF. CDR3 bases: TGCGCCAGCAGCTTAGCAGGGGCGAGGAATCAGCCCCAGCATTTT.

V and J are TRBV7-9 and TRBJ1-5; maybe TRBD1 (6 bases). The V end lost 4 bases, the J end lost 7 bases, and 17 bases lay between the germline ends. This CDR3 comprises 15 residues. The germline V gene has CDR1 SEHNR and CDR2 FQNEAQ (reference sequence). The CDR3 DNA reads as TGTGCCAGCAGCTCGGAAGGGGGATTCGAGCAGCCCCAGCATTTT. This translates into CASSSEGGFEQPQHF.

This sequence joins TRBV11-2 and TRBJ2-7; D is perhaps TRBD1 (5 bases). Germline CDR1 and CDR2: SGHAT and FQNNGV. The CDR3 length is 17 residues. V was clipped by 2 bases and J by 2 bases, with 19 bases between them. CDR3 coding DNA: TGTGCCAGCAGCTTATATGGCAGGGCGGCCCTGCCCTACGAGCAGTACTTC. It encodes CASSLYGRAALPYEQYF.

This clone showed up just a few times. The chain uses TRBV3-1 (or the pseudogene TRBV3-2) and TRBJ1-1; 7 bases map to TRBD1. Germline CDR1 and CDR2: LGHDT and YNNKEL (reference sequence). V lost 2 bases, J lost 6 bases, and 6 bases stayed unmatched. The CDR3 loop spans 14 amino acids. The CDR3 nucleotides read TGTGCCAGCAGCCAATCTCAGGGGGTATCTGAAGCTTTCTTT. As protein: CASSQSQGVSEAFF.

The chain recombines TRBV29-1 with TRBJ2-1, with a possible D match to TRBD2 (5 bases). V was trimmed by 4 bases and J by 4 bases, leaving 11 bases between them. Germline CDR1 and CDR2: SQVTM and ANQGSEA. This CDR3 has 13 amino acids. The CDR3: CSVALGAYNEQFF. DNA of the CDR3: TGCAGCGTTGCACTGGGAGCATACAATGAGCAGTTCTTC.

The sample holds one count of this clone. The gene calls are TRBV7-2 and TRBJ2-1, with 10 bases aligning to TRBD2. Trimming cost V 0 bases and J 6 bases; bases outside gene matches: 5. Germline lookup yields CDR1 SGHTA and CDR2 FQGNSA. This CDR3 region has 16 residues. In DNA form, the CDR3 reads TGTGCCAGCAGCTTAGCGCGGGCTAGCGGGAGCAATGAGCAGTTCTTC. Its protein product is CASSLARASGSNEQFF.

The V call is TRBV6-1, the J call TRBJ1-1, with D possibly being TRBD1 (5 bases). Trimming removed 2 bases from V and 5 bases from J, with 18 bases in between. Germline assignment: CDR1 MNHNS and CDR2 SASEGT. The CDR3 has 16 residues. CDR3 in amino acids: CASSELMVNRGTEAFF. DNA for the CDR3: TGTGCCAGCAGTGAACTTATGGTGAATCGGGGGACTGAAGCTTTCTTT.

This chain joins TRBV11-3 and TRBJ2-3; tentatively, D is TRBD2 (6 bases). V was shortened by 5 bases and J by 0 bases, with 12 bases between the two germline ends. CDR1 is SGHNT and CDR2 is YENEEA in the germline V gene. The CDR3 is 15 residues long. For the CDR3, the DNA is TGTGCCAGCAGCCCGGGACTCCCTAGCACAGATACGCAGTATTTT. Translating gives CASSPGLPSTDTQYF.